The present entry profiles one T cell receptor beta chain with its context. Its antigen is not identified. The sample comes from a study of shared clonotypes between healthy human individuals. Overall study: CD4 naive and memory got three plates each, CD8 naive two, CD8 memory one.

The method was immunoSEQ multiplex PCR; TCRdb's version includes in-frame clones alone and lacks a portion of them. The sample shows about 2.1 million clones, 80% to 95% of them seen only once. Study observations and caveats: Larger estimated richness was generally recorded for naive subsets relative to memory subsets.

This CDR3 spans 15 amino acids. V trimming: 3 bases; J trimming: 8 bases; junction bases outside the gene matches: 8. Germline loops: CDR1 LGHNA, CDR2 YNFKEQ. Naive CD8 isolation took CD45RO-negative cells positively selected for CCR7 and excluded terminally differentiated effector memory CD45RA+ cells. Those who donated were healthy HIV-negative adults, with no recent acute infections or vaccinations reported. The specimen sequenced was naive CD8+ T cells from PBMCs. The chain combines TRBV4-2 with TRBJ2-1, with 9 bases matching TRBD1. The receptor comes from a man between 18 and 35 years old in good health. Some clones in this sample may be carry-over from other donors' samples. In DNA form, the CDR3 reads TGTGCCAGCAGCCATGGCCGGGACAGGGTCTATGAGCAGTTCTTC. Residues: CASSHGRDRVYEQFF.